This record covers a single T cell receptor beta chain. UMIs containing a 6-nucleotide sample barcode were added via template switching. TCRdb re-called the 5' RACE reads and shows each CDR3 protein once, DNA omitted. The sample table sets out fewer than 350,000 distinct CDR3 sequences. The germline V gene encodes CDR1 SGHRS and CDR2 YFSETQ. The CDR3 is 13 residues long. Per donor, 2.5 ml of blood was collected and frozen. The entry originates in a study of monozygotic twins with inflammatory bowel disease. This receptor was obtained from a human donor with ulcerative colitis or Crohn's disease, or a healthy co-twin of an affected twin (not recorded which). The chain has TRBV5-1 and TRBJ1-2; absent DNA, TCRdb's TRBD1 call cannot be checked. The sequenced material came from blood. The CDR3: CASSQTGYNGYTF.